The present TCR beta chain was sequenced within a study of regulatory T cells in long-lasting Graves disease. Study outcomes and limitations: TRBV28, TRBJ1-2 and TRBJ2-5 emerged as the favored segments in persistent disease.

Details on this clonotype: The antigen is unknown.

Investigators prepared the TCR beta libraries by applying iRepertoire HTBI primers and Arm-PCR of CDR3 regions. The authors' processing: The study identified about 60 TRBV and about 14 TRBJ segments across samples. TCRdb reprocessed the multiplex PCR reads with MiXCR, giving one entry per CDR3 protein. TCRdb assigned the V and J calls; the authors' analysis was not used. The table has hundreds of thousands of distinct CDR3 sequences, 15% to 18% seen once. The CDR3 contains 15 residues. The trim removed 6 bases at V and 6 bases at J, leaving 9 bases unmatched. From germline, CDR1 is ENHRY and CDR2 SYGVKD. The time point here: newly diagnosed GD, antithyroid drugs for less than 3 months. Following extraction of RNA from PBMCs, that RNA was used to make the TCR library. Diagnoses of Graves' disease were made by American Thyroid Association guidelines.

V usage is TRBV10-3 and J usage is TRBJ2-1; 9 bases align to TRBD1. The TCR was taken from a female donor with Graves disease. This sample comprised peripheral blood mononuclear cells (PBMCs), obtained at new diagnosis, from a patient treated with antithyroid drugs. The CDR3 nucleotides are TGTGCCATCAGGGAAGGGACAGGGAGGAGCAATGAGCAGTTCTTC. Translated: CAIREGTGRSNEQFF.